A single sample is the source of the 11 T cell receptor beta chains below, sequenced in a study of human T cells and chemical hapten exposure. Specified time point: pre-sensitization, week 0. Noted treatment: therapeutic diphenylcyclopropenone sensitization with weekly scalp DPC. TCRdb analysed the RACE reads with MiXCR anew, one entry per CDR3 protein. The data hold some 250,000 distinct CDR3 sequences, with roughly 7.7% observed a single time. The sequencing used whole blood, collected in connection with sensitization to the hapten diphenylcyclopropenone (DPC). The receptors derive from a young man with alopecia areata. Some clones in this sample may be carry-over from other donors' samples.

The chain links TRBV7-2 to TRBJ1-3, with D possibly TRBD1 on 5 matching bases. The ends were cut back, 2 bases at V and 0 bases at J, with 8 bases in the middle. The CDR3 length is 15 residues. Germline loops: CDR1 SGHTA, CDR2 FQGNSA. The CDR3 region is CASSLQTASGNTIYF. In nucleotides, the CDR3 is TGTGCCAGCAGCTTACAGACAGCCTCTGGAAACACCATATATTTT.

Details on this clonotype: A much larger clone lies one base from this, so it may be a read error. The genes are TRBV7-3 and TRBJ2-1; either TRBD1 or TRBD2 may supply D (5 bases each). Germline V CDR1 and CDR2: SGHTA, FQGTGA. Trimming removed 1 base at V and 5 bases at J, with 6 bases between. The CDR3 has 13 amino acids. CDR3 sequence reads: CASSLRGNNEQFF. CDR3 nucleotides: TGTGCCAGCAGCTTAAGGGGGAACAATGAGCAGTTCTTC.

V gene TRBV11-3 combines with J gene TRBJ2-1; TRBD1 might be the D (6 bases). V lost 0 bases and J 10 bases, leaving 13 bases between the germline ends. The CDR3 runs to 14 residues. Per the germline V gene, CDR1 is SGHNT and CDR2 is YENEEA. This chain's CDR3 is CASSLDDRLKEQFF. CDR3 DNA: TGTGCCAGCAGCTTAGATGACAGGTTAAAGGAGCAGTTCTTC.

V and J are TRBV7-3 and TRBJ2-2, with D perhaps TRBD1 or TRBD2 (5 bases each). This CDR3 has 15 amino acids. CDR1 and CDR2 (germline): SGHTA, FQGTGA. V lost 5 bases and J 3 bases, leaving 13 bases between the germline ends. In nucleotides, the CDR3 is TGTGCCAGCAGCCCCCACGGGGCCGACACCGGGGAGCTGTTTTTT. Translated, it gives CASSPHGADTGELFF.

This clonotype was found a few times. This chain joins TRBV6-2 or TRBV6-3 and TRBJ2-5; the D gene is possibly TRBD2 (6 bases). The germline gives CDR1 MNHEY, CDR2 SVGEGT. The CDR3 totals 14 residues. V lost 6 bases to trimming and J lost 9 bases, with 20 bases between them. The CDR3 DNA follows: TGTGCCAGCAGCCCCATCGGGGGACTGGGGGCCCAGTACTTC. This sequence encodes CASSPIGGLGAQYF.

This clonotype occurred a few times. The rearrangement uses TRBV4-1 and TRBJ2-1; D may correspond to TRBD1 or TRBD2 (5 bases each). Germline values: CDR1 MGHRA, CDR2 YSYEKL. This CDR3 region has 14 residues. The germline V and J ends were trimmed by 10 bases and 9 bases, with 22 bases remaining between them. The CDR3 DNA follows: TGCGCCACTACGGACTTCATCAGGGACGGTGAGCAGTTCTTC. The encoded protein is CATTDFIRDGEQFF.

The V gene is TRBV6-2 or TRBV6-3, the J gene TRBJ1-1; D unclear. This CDR3 is 16 amino acids long. Per germline, CDR1 MNHEY and CDR2 SVGEGT. Between the trimmed V and J ends, which lost 8 bases and 5 bases, there was a span of 24 bases. CDR3 in amino acids: CASLQTSKRLVTEAFF. The CDR3 nucleotides are TGTGCCAGCCTTCAGACTAGCAAGCGTCTGGTGACTGAAGCTTTCTTT.

This clonotype was seen a handful of times. V usage is TRBV5-1 and J usage is TRBJ2-3; D gene ambiguous. The CDR3 runs to 13 residues. Germline lookup yields CDR1 SGHRS and CDR2 YFSETQ. Trimming left V 4 bases short and J 0 bases short, with 6 bases between. In DNA, the CDR3 is TGCGCCAGCAGCCCGACTAGCACAGATACGCAGTATTTT. Protein product: CASSPTSTDTQYF.

V is TRBV12-3 or TRBV12-4 and J is TRBJ2-4; D possibly matches TRBD1 or TRBD2 (5 bases each). The CDR3 runs 13 residues. Between the trimmed V and J ends, which lost 6 bases and 11 bases, there was a span of 17 bases. CDR3 amino acids: CASRGRHLTLQYF. The CDR3 DNA is TGTGCCAGCAGGGGACGGCACCTGACCCTTCAGTACTTC.

The genes are TRBV4-1 and TRBJ1-5, with TRBD1 matching 7 bases. With 4 bases clipped from V and 5 bases from J, the junction kept 5 bases outside the gene matches. Germline values: CDR1 MGHRA, CDR2 YSYEKL. The CDR3 length is 14 residues. The CDR3 bases are TGCGCCAGCAGCCTTCGGCAGGGGGATCAGCCCCAGCATTTT. Translating gives CASSLRQGDQPQHF.

The genes are TRBV7-2 and TRBJ2-7, with a weak D call TRBD1 (6 bases). The CDR3 has 14 amino acids. Deletions cut 3 bases from V and 4 bases from J, with 13 bases between. Germline values: CDR1 SGHTA, CDR2 FQGNSA. This CDR3 reads CASSFTGKGYEQYF. In nucleotides, the CDR3 is TGTGCCAGCAGCTTCACAGGGAAGGGGTACGAGCAGTACTTC.